These 3 T cell receptor beta chains were all obtained from the same sample, sequenced in a study of response to subunit inactivated influenza vaccine. TCRdb passed the RT-PCR reads through MiXCR, listing each CDR3 protein once. Among a few hundred thousand distinct CDR3 sequences listed, about 14% were seen once. The sample consisted of PBMCs from blood, taken 11 to 12 days after vaccination. These receptors all stem from a man aged 45-60 years who received an inactivated influenza vaccine.

The genes are TRBV2 and TRBJ2-3, with 8 bases identical to TRBD1. V shed 5 bases, J shed 4 bases, and the junction held 5 bases outside the gene matches. CDR1 and CDR2 from the germline V gene are SNHLY and FYNNEI. The CDR3 contains 14 residues. The CDR3 bases are TGTGCCAGCAGTCCCAGGACAGGGCCAGATACGCAGTATTTT. This translates into CASSPRTGPDTQYF.

This clonotype was counted a few times. Possible read error: a much larger clone is one base away. The gene calls are TRBV11-3 and TRBJ2-1; D gene ambiguous. CDR1 SGHNT and CDR2 YENEEA come from the germline V gene. CDR3 length: 12 residues. V was trimmed by 0 bases and J by 5 bases, leaving 2 bases between them. The CDR3 loop reads CASSLEDNEQFF. The CDR3 DNA reads TGTGCCAGCAGCTTAGAGGACAATGAGCAGTTCTTC. The variable domain in full, with the rest retrieved from reference TRBV11-3 and TRBJ2-1, is EAGVVQSPRYKIIEKKQPVAFWCNPISGHNTLYWYLQNLGQGPELLIRYENEEAVDDSQLPKDRFSAERLKGVDSTLKIQPAELGDSAVYLCASSLEDNEQFFGPGTRLTVL.

This clonotype has a handful of counts. The V and J genes are TRBV2 and TRBJ2-1, with a possible D match to TRBD2 (5 bases). From germline, CDR1 is SNHLY and CDR2 FYNNEI. Trimming took off 1 base at V and 9 bases at J, with 10 bases between the two ends. This CDR3 is built from 13 residues. The CDR3 nucleotides read TGTGCCAGCAGTGAAGGGGCTAGCAGTGAGCAGTTCTTC. It is translated as CASSEGASSEQFF.